One T cell receptor (beta chain) is described in this entry. Antigen specificity is unknown. The sample is drawn from a study of T cells in localized non-small cell lung cancer. Study conclusions and caveats: A raised T cell density in blood coincided with lengthier overall survival. Tumor trailed uninvolved adjacent lung in T cell clonality, which peaked there. Researchers found a median approximately 55 of the top 100 tumor clones in adjacent lung. Sequence data derive from only one tumor region, so heterogeneity remains possible.

The germline gives CDR1 SNHLY, CDR2 FYNNEI. The CDR3 covers 13 residues. V lost 1 base to trimming and J lost 5 bases, with 8 bases between them. Sequencing was performed with immunoSEQ multiplex PCR; in TCRdb, only in-frame clones are kept and a portion is missing. The table includes fewer than 40,000 clones, roughly nine tenths detected once. Sequences were derived from peripheral blood, sampled before any cancer treatment. This receptor was identified in a female donor at least 60 years old with stage I lung adenocarcinoma. This chain uses TRBV2 with TRBJ2-5; TRBD2 might be the D (5 bases). CDR3 DNA: TGTGCCAGCAGTGAAGGTTCGGGGGAGACCCAGTACTTC. As protein: CASSEGSGETQYF.